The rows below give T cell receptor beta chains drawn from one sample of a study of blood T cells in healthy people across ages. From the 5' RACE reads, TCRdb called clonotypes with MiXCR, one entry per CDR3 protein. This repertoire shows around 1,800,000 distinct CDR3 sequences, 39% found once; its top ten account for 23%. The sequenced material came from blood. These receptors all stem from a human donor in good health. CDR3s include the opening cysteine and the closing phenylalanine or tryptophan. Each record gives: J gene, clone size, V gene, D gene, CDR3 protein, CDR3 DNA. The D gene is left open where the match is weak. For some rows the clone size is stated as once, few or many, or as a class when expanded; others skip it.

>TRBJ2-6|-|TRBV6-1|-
CASRSGTGTGAGANVLTF
TGTGCCAGCAGAAGCGGGACCGGGACAGGTGCAGGGGCCAACGTCCTGACTTTC
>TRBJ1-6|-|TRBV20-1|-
CSAYQVSGSPLHF
TGCAGTGCTTATCAGGTGTCCGGGTCACCCCTCCACTTT
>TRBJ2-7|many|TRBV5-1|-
CASSLAVRYEQYF
TGCGCCAGCAGCTTGGCGGTCCGCTACGAGCAGTACTTC
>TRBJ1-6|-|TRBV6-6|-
CASSYREQYNSPLHF
TGTGCCAGCAGTTACCGGGAACAGTATAATTCACCCCTCCACTTT
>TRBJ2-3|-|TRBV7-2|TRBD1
CASSLVRRGLGTDTQYF
TGTGCCAGCAGCTTAGTCCGCAGGGGGCTCGGTACAGATACGCAGTATTTT
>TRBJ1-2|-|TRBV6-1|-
CASRRDTYYGYTF
TGTGCCAGCAGGAGGGACACCTACTATGGCTACACCTTC
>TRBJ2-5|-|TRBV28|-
CASSPSDKKETQYF
TGTGCCAGCAGTCCATCGGACAAGAAAGAGACCCAGTACTTC
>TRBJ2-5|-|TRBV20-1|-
CSAGALQETQYF
TGCAGTGCTGGTGCCCTTCAAGAGACCCAGTACTTC
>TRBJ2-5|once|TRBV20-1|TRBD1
CGARDRVRETQYF
TGCGGTGCAAGGGACAGGGTGAGGGAGACCCAGTACTTC
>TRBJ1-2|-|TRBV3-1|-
CASSRAEGKNYGYTF
TGTGCCAGCAGCCGAGCAGAAGGGAAAAACTATGGCTACACCTTC
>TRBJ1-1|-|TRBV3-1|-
CASSQRTANTEAFF
TGTGCCAGCAGCCAACGGACAGCGAACACTGAAGCTTTCTTT
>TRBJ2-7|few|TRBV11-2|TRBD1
CASSLDFPDRVRAYEQYF
TGTGCCAGCAGCTTAGATTTCCCGGACAGGGTTAGGGCTTACGAGCAGTACTTC
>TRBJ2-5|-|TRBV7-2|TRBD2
CASSTGQRGVYQETQYF
TGTGCCAGCAGCACAGGCCAGCGGGGAGTTTACCAAGAGACCCAGTACTTC
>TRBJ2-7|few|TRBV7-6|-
CASSLRAGTLYEQYF
TGTGCCAGCAGCTTACGTGCAGGGACCCTTTACGAGCAGTACTTC
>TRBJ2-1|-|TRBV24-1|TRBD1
CATSDTFGTGLRGYNEQFF
TGTGCCACCAGTGATACCTTCGGGACAGGCCTACGGGGGTACAATGAGCAGTTCTTC
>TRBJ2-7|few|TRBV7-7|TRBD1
CASSLDRSDEQYF
TGTGCTAGCAGCTTGGACAGGAGCGACGAGCAGTACTTC
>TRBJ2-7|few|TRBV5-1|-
CASGSAGLTPSYEQYF
TGCGCCAGCGGCTCGGCGGGACTGACTCCGTCCTACGAGCAGTACTTC
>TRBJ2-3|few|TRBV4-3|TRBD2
CASSQESGGITDTQYF
TGCGCCAGCAGCCAGGAAAGCGGGGGGATCACAGATACGCAGTATTTT
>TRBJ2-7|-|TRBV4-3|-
CASSQDYGDGTYEQYF
TGCGCCAGCAGCCAAGATTATGGAGACGGAACCTACGAGCAGTACTTC
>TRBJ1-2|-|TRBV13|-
CASSSRFRDPEEKIDYGYTF
TGTGCCAGCAGCTCAAGATTCCGGGACCCGGAGGAAAAGATTGACTATGGCTACACCTTC
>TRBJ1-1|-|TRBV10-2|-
CASALIGSNTEAFF
TGCGCCAGCGCTTTAATCGGGTCGAACACTGAAGCTTTCTTT
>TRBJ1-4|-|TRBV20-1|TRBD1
CSARGTGYEKLFF
TGCAGTGCTAGAGGGACAGGGTACGAAAAACTGTTTTTT
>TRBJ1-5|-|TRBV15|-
CATSREWRGQPQHF
TGTGCCACCAGCAGAGAATGGAGGGGGCAGCCCCAGCATTTT
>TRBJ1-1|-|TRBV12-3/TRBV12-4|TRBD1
CASSLFGTGSEAFF
TGTGCCAGCAGTTTATTCGGGACAGGGTCCGAAGCTTTCTTT
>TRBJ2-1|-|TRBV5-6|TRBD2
CASSVWGGDERFF
TGTGCCAGCAGCGTTTGGGGGGGTGATGAGCGGTTCTTC
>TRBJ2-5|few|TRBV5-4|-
CASSFGRLGGTQYF
TGTGCCAGCAGCTTTGGACGGTTGGGTGGGACCCAGTACTTC
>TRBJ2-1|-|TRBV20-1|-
CSAVGVGNEQFF
TGCAGTGCCGTTGGCGTCGGGAATGAGCAGTTCTTC
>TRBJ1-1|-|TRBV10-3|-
CAISESGAMNTEAFF
TGTGCCATCAGTGAGTCAGGGGCGATGAACACTGAAGCTTTCTTT
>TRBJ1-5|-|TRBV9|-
CASSKGVISNQPQHF
TGTGCCAGCAGCAAGGGGGTCATTAGCAATCAGCCCCAGCATTTT
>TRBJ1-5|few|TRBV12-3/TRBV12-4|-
CASSSQGLSNQPQHF
TGTGCCAGCAGTTCCCAGGGGCTTAGCAATCAGCCCCAGCATTTT
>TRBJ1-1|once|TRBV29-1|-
CSVRTMAWTEAFF
TGCAGCGTCCGGACGATGGCTTGGACTGAAGCTTTCTTT
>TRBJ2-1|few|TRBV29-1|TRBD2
CSVVGGWPWEEQFF
TGCAGCGTCGTGGGAGGGTGGCCCTGGGAGGAGCAGTTCTTC
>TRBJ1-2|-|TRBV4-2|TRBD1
CASSQPGQVGGYTF
TGTGCCAGCAGCCAACCCGGACAGGTGGGAGGCTACACCTTC
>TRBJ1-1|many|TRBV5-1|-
CASSIEGRGTEAFF
TGCGCCAGCAGCATTGAAGGGAGGGGGACTGAAGCTTTCTTT
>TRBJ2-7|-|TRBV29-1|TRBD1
CSAGQGDIGYEQYF
TGCAGCGCTGGACAGGGAGATATAGGCTACGAGCAGTACTTC
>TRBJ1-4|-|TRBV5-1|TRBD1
CASSSDQTGFGGEKLFF
TGCGCCAGCAGCTCGGACCAGACAGGGTTTGGCGGTGAAAAACTGTTTTTT
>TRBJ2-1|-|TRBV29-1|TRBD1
CSVGGLSVEQFF
TGCAGCGTAGGGGGCTTATCTGTTGAGCAGTTCTTC
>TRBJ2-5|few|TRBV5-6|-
CASTYTEAFGTQYF
TGTGCCAGCACATACACAGAGGCTTTTGGGACCCAGTACTTC
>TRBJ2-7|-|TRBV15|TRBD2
CATSRGSGGYEQYF
TGTGCCACCAGCAGAGGCAGCGGGGGATACGAGCAGTACTTC
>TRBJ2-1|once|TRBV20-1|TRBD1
CSAHQYRGNEQFF
TGCAGTGCTCACCAATACAGGGGCAATGAGCAGTTCTTC
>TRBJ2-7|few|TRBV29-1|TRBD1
CSARTGSNHEQYF
TGCAGCGCTAGGACAGGGTCCAACCACGAGCAGTACTTC
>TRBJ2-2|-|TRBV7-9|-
CASSLARTETGELFF
TGTGCCAGCAGCTTAGCGAGGACAGAGACCGGGGAGCTGTTTTTT
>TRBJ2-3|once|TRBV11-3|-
CTSSTRRDGPKDTQYF
TGTACCAGCAGCACAAGACGGGACGGCCCTAAAGATACGCAGTATTTT
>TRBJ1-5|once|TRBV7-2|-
CASSLGGAAHQPQHF
TGTGCCAGCAGCTTAGGAGGGGCAGCGCATCAGCCCCAGCATTTT
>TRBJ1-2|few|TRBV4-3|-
CASSQGFKEDGYTF
TGCGCCAGCAGCCAAGGGTTTAAGGAAGATGGCTACACCTTC
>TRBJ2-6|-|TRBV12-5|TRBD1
CASGGGQGLGANVLTF
TGTGCTAGTGGGGGCGGACAGGGGCTTGGGGCCAACGTCCTGACTTTC
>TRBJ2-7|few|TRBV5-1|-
CASSSVGGYDEQYF
TGCGCCAGCAGCAGCGTGGGGGGCTACGACGAGCAGTACTTC
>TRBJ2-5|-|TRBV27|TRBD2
CASSLSLTSGGRETQYF
TGTGCCAGCAGTTTATCCTTGACTAGCGGGGGTCGGGAGACCCAGTACTTC